Each of the 27 T cell receptor beta chains below was sequenced from the same sample in a study of tumor-infiltrating lymphocytes in primary liver carcinoma. The tissue used was unsorted bulk material of about 19-33 mg. RNA and DNA were co-extracted from it with the AllPrep DNA/RNA mini kit. TCR beta cDNA came from roughly 0.45 ug total RNA, primed with a constant-region primer. Three nested multiplex PCR rounds, a slightly modified ARM-PCR method, built the TCR beta libraries. It was with TRBV1-TRBV30 forward primers and a C-beta reverse primer that the first two PCR rounds were run, at approximately 10 cycles each. TCRdb redid the calling of the multiplex PCR reads with MiXCR, one entry per CDR3 protein. The sample includes some 190,000 distinct CDR3 sequences, around 85% of them seen just once. The specimen was tumor tissue from primary liver carcinoma. These receptors came from a middle-aged man with primary liver carcinoma and hepatitis B virus infection.

Concerning this clonotype itself: No DNA is shown, since the ends of the CDR3 on it are uncertain; the CDR3 is the one TCRdb lists. The genes are TRBV7-9 and TRBJ2-7; the table gives TRBD1 as D, unverified against the DNA. Germline V gene lookup returns CDR1 SEHNR and CDR2 FQNEAQ (reference sequence). The CDR3 is 15 amino acids in total, end residues counted. CDR3 sequence reads: CASSSWGSGTYEQYF.

The V and J genes are TRBV5-1 and TRBJ2-2; D is ambiguous. Germline V gene data show CDR1 as SGHRS and CDR2 as YFSETQ. Trimming pared 4 bases from V and 1 base from J, leaving 11 bases between. The CDR3 runs to 15 residues. The CDR3 region has the DNA TGCGCCAGCAGCACCAGTCAGATGAACACCGGGGAGCTGTTTTTT. This codes for CASSTSQMNTGELFF.

CDR3 region: CASSSGGISCGARTDTQYF. The DNA for the CDR3 is TGTGCCAGCAGCTCTGGGGGAATCTCTTGTGGAGCCCGCACAGATACGCAGTATTTT. V and J are TRBV11-1 and TRBJ2-3; either TRBD1 or TRBD2 may fit D (5 bases each). Germline CDR1 and CDR2: SGHAT and FQDESV (reference sequence). The CDR3 loop spans 19 amino acids. V was trimmed by 4 bases and J by 1 base, leaving 24 bases between them.

A single count supports this clonotype. This chain joins TRBV6-2 or TRBV6-3 and TRBJ2-2; D perhaps matches TRBD2 (7 bases). CDR1 and CDR2 (germline): MNHEY, SVGEGT. This CDR3 comprises 16 residues. Trimming shortened V by 7 bases and J by 13 bases, and 28 bases separated the two germline ends. CDR3 nucleotides: TGTGCCAGCACTACCCCCGGGGGCGGGAGCCCCGGTGGGCTGTTTTTT. It encodes CASTTPGGGSPGGLFF.

Comment on this clonotype: One end of the junction does not line up with germline, which may come from a read error. J is TRBJ1-5 and V is TRBV6-6; maybe TRBD1 (6 bases). The length of the CDR3 is 13 residues. Germline assignment: CDR1 MNHNY and CDR2 SVGAGI (reference sequence). The CDR3 is CASRSPGGQPQYF. The CDR3 region has the DNA TGTGCCAGCAGGTCCCCTGGGGGCCAGCCCCAATATTTC.

The sample holds many counts of this clonotype. The rearrangement uses TRBV5-6 and TRBJ2-7; D remains unclear. The CDR3 totals 13 residues. V was cut by 3 bases and J by 3 bases, with 10 bases left in between. CDR1 and CDR2 from the germline V gene are SGHDT and YYEEEE. The CDR3 is CASSSLMVYEQYF. In DNA, the CDR3 is TGTGCCAGCAGCTCCTTGATGGTCTACGAGCAGTACTTC.

This chain joins TRBV29-1 and TRBJ2-1; possibly TRBD2 for D (5 bases). The CDR3 runs 13 residues. Germline V gene sequence: CDR1 SQVTM, CDR2 ANQGSEA. The germline V and J ends were trimmed by 4 bases and 3 bases, with 10 bases remaining between them. CDR3: CSVALANYNEQFF. CDR3 bases: TGCAGCGTTGCGCTAGCTAACTACAATGAGCAGTTCTTC.

As for this clonotype: Compared with germline, one end of the junction differs, possibly owing to a read error. J is TRBJ2-7 and V is TRBV12-3 or TRBV12-4; TRBD1 is a possible D gene (5 bases). The CDR3 is 15 amino acids. Here the CDR3 reads CDSSSGWTISYEQYF. The CDR3 DNA reads as TGTGACAGCAGTTCAGGGTGGACCATATCCTACGAGCAGTACTTC.

In its sample, this clonotype was seen once. Germline is not matched at one junction end, which may reflect a read error. V gene TRBV5-1 combines with J gene TRBJ1-4; perhaps TRBD1 as D (5 bases). The CDR3 has 15 amino acids. From germline, CDR1 is SGHRS and CDR2 YFSETQ. Written as DNA, the CDR3 is TGCGCCATCAGTCGCGACAGACCGACTAATGAAATACTGCTTTTT. Translation: CAISRDRPTNEILLF.

As for this clonotype: A read error may produce the germline difference seen at one junction end. V gene TRBV24-1 combines with J gene TRBJ1-1; 7 bases are a match to TRBD1. The CDR3 is 14 amino acids. CDR1 is KGHDR, CDR2 SFDVKD, per germline. CDR3 bases: TGTGCCACCAGTGGACAGGGAAGTAACACTGAAGCTGTCTTT. It encodes CATSGQGSNTEAVF.

Concerning this clonotype: The junction and the germline gene differ at one end; a read error may be behind it. The rearrangement joins TRBV6-6 to TRBJ1-1; D is possibly TRBD1 (5 bases). Germline values: CDR1 MNHNY, CDR2 SVGAGI (reference sequence). The CDR3 extends over 13 amino acids. Here the CDR3 reads CASRTGGTTEALF. The DNA for the CDR3 is TGTGCCAGCAGAACGGGGGGGACTACTGAAGCTCTCTTT.

Regarding this clonotype: One end of the junction fails to match germline, which may point to a read error. The rearrangement links TRBV6-2 or TRBV6-3 to TRBJ2-1; 9 bases map to TRBD2. The CDR3 length is 15 residues. Per the germline V gene, CDR1 is MNHEY and CDR2 is SVGEGT. This CDR3 is CVSSPGTSFHNEEFF. Written as DNA, the CDR3 is TGTGTCAGCAGCCCTGGGACTAGCTTCCACAATGAGGAGTTCTTC.

Notes on this clonotype: The junction does not match germline at one end; this may be a read error. The rearrangement links TRBV6-1 to TRBJ1-5; no clear D gene. CDR3 length: 13 residues. CDR1 and CDR2 (germline): MNHNS, SASEGT. The CDR3 DNA follows: TGTGCCAGCAGTGAATCGCTTCTAAGTAACCAGCATTTC. This sequence encodes CASSESLLSNQHF.

On this clonotype: Its ends do not fully match the called genes, so a read error is possible. This chain links TRBV5-4 with TRBJ1-1; D remains ambiguous. Germline-derived CDR1 and CDR2 are SGHNT and YYREEE (reference sequence). This CDR3 is built from 14 residues. The CDR3 reads CASRSGQETIEAFF. The CDR3 DNA is TGTGCCAGCAGATCCGGGCAGGAGACTATTGAAGCATTCTTC.

This chain links TRBV6-1 with TRBJ2-7; a weak D match, TRBD2 (6 bases). The CDR3 has 11 amino acids. Germline V gene lookup returns CDR1 MNHNS and CDR2 SASEGT. With 10 bases removed from V and 3 bases from J, the gap between germline ends came to 10 bases. In DNA form, the CDR3 reads TGTGCCAACAGCGGGCTCTACGAGCAGTACTTC. It codes for CANSGLYEQYF.

Worth noting for this clonotype: At one of its ends the junction is not consistent with the germline gene, which may arise from a read error. The chain has TRBV4-1 and TRBJ1-2; perhaps TRBD1 as D (6 bases). The germline V gene encodes CDR1 MGHRA and CDR2 YSYEKL. CDR3 length: 16 amino acids. In DNA form, the CDR3 reads TGCGCCAGCAGCCCGTCCCGGGACAAGTGGAGCTATGACTACACCTTC. Its protein product is CASSPSRDKWSYDYTF.

Concerning this clonotype: With a much larger clone just one base away, this may be a read error. V is TRBV24-1 and J is TRBJ2-1, with TRBD2 matching over 8 bases. Trimming cost V 5 bases and J 0 bases; bases outside gene matches: 5. Germline V gives CDR1 KGHDR, CDR2 SFDVKD. The CDR3 runs 16 residues. The CDR3 region has the DNA TGTGCCACCAGTGCCCGACTAGCGAGCTCCTACAATGAGCAGTTCTTC. This gives the protein CATSARLASSYNEQFF.

A note on this clonotype: The final CDR3 position lacks the conserved phenylalanine or tryptophan, pointing to a likely read error. The CDR3 bases are TGCGCCAGCAGCCAAGATTTCGGCTCCTATAATGAGCAGTTCTAC. This gives the protein CASSQDFGSYNEQFY. The chain links TRBV4-3 to TRBJ2-1, with D unresolved. Germline CDR1 and CDR2: LGHNA and YSLEER. The CDR3 is 15 amino acids.

Many counts were recorded for this clonotype. This chain uses TRBV29-1 with TRBJ1-2, with D maybe TRBD1 (5 bases). Germline V CDR1 and CDR2: SQVTM, ANQGSEA. V was trimmed by 4 bases and J by 4 bases, leaving 13 bases between them. The CDR3 is 13 residues long. DNA of the CDR3: TGCAGCGTTGTGGTAGGGGTGAGCTATGGCTACACCTTC. This sequence encodes CSVVVGVSYGYTF.

Comment on this clonotype: One end of the junction varies from germline; a read error may be responsible. The chain uses TRBV6-2 or TRBV6-3 and TRBJ2-5, with 8 bases lining up with TRBD2. The germline V gene encodes CDR1 MNHEY and CDR2 SVGEGT. CDR3 length equals 15 residues. CDR3 DNA sequence: TGTGCCAGGAGTTGGACTAGCCGGAGTGGAGTGACCCAGTACTTC. This codes for CARSWTSRSGVTQYF.

As concerns this clonotype: At one end, the junction sequence differs from germline, possibly due to a read error. V and J are TRBV10-3 and TRBJ2-1; TRBD2 matches 13 bases. CDR1 is ENHRY, CDR2 SYGVKD, per germline. The CDR3 is made up of 13 amino acids. CDR3 sequence reads: CATAGTSGNEQLF. The CDR3, as DNA: TGTGCCACCGCCGGGACTAGCGGGAATGAACAGCTCTTC.

Turning to this clonotype: Because the CDR3 is missing its conserved closing phenylalanine or tryptophan, this is likely a read error. This sequence joins TRBV29-1 and TRBJ2-1; 7 bases agree with TRBD2. The CDR3 runs 15 residues. The junction had 18 bases not matched to a gene; V was cut back by 7 bases and J by 9 bases. The V gene's germline CDR1 is SQVTM and CDR2 ANQGSEA. The CDR3 reads CSAGLLAAVTAEQFL. CDR3 nucleotide sequence: TGCAGCGCTGGCCTTCTAGCGGCGGTGACCGCTGAGCAGTTCTTA.

Ten or more counts support this clonotype. The chain links TRBV28 to TRBJ1-5, with D perhaps TRBD1 (5 bases). Deletions cut 2 bases from V and 2 bases from J, with 13 bases between. Germline loops: CDR1 MDHEN, CDR2 SYDVKM. This CDR3 has 16 amino acids. The CDR3: CASSLPPGRGNQPQHF. In nucleotides, the CDR3 is TGTGCCAGCAGTTTACCCCCAGGGCGAGGCAATCAGCCCCAGCATTTT.

Remarks on this clonotype: A much larger clone differs from this one at a single base, so this may be a read error. The V and J genes are TRBV5-1 and TRBJ1-2; D might be TRBD1 (5 bases). The CDR3 extends over 14 amino acids. Trimming removed 3 bases from V and 4 bases from J, with 13 bases in between. Germline V gene data show CDR1 as SGHRS and CDR2 as YFSETQ. Written as DNA, the CDR3 is TGCGCCAGCAGCTCTCGACATGGGGGCTATGGCTACACCTTC. This sequence encodes CASSSRHGGYGYTF.

This clonotype showed up just once. The CDR3 loop reads CCGKDRASLYEQYF. The CDR3 DNA follows: TGCTGTGGCAAAGACAGGGCTTCACTCTACGAGCAGTACTTC. This chain links TRBV20-1 with TRBJ2-7; 7 bases line up with TRBD1. The germline gives CDR1 DFQATT, CDR2 SNEGSKA (reference sequence). The CDR3 covers 14 residues.

This clonotype showed up just a few times. One end of the junction fails to match germline, which may point to a read error. The chain is built from TRBV29-1 and TRBJ1-2; D might be TRBD1 (5 bases). Germline V gene sequence: CDR1 SQVTM, CDR2 ANQGSEA. The CDR3 is made up of 18 amino acids. DNA for the CDR3: TGCATCGTTGGGGCGCCAACAGGAACTCAAGTAGCTAACTATGGCTACACCTTC. This sequence encodes CIVGAPTGTQVANYGYTF.

Concerning this clonotype itself: One end of the junction varies from germline; a read error may be responsible. The J gene is TRBJ1-4, the V gene TRBV28, with a possible D match to TRBD1 (5 bases). Germline CDR1 and CDR2: MDHEN and SYDVKM. CDR3 length: 17 amino acids. The CDR3 coding sequence is TGTGCCAGCAGTCACCGGGACGGGGGTCCTGCTATCGTAAAATTGTTTTTT. Amino acid sequence: CASSHRDGGPAIVKLFF.